This TCR beta chain was observed in a study of blood T cells in healthy people across ages. PCR was performed a second time for about 6 to 12 cycles using a sample-barcoded 5' primer and a J-beta primer mix. A single record per CDR3 protein comes from TCRdb applying MiXCR to the 5' RACE reads. This table holds around 1,000,000 distinct CDR3 sequences, less than 25% found once. The CDR3 contains 15 residues. Germline V gene lookup returns CDR1 SNHLY and CDR2 FYNNEI. Trimming removed 3 bases from V and 2 bases from J, with 11 bases in between. The same data also went into a second study, on T cells of mothers and their children.

The J gene is TRBJ2-1, the V gene TRBV2; no clear D. The sequence derives from a girl aged 2-10 years in good health. The sequenced material came from blood. The CDR3 DNA reads as TGTGCCAGCAGTGAGGGTATTCAGGCCTACAATGAGCAGTTCTTC. Its protein product is CASSEGIQAYNEQFF.